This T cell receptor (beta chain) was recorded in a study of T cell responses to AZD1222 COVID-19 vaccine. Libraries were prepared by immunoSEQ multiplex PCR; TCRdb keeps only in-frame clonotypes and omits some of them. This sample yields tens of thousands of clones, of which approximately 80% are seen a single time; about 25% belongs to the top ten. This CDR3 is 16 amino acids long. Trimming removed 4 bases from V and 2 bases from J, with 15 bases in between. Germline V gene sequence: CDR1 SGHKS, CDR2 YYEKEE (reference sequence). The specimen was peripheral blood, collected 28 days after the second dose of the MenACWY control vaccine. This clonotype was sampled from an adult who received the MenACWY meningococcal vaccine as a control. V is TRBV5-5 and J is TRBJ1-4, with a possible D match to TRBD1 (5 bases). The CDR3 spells CASSPRRGGTNEKLFF. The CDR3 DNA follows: TGTGCCAGCAGCCCCCGGAGGGGTGGGACTAATGAAAAACTGTTTTTT.